These 11 T cell receptor beta chains share one sample of origin, sequenced in a study of response to subunit inactivated influenza vaccine. One entry per CDR3 protein results from TCRdb running MiXCR on the RT-PCR reads. The sample includes 550,000 to 650,000 distinct CDR3 sequences, about 10% of them seen just once. The material sequenced was PBMCs from blood, taken on the day of vaccination. The source is a man aged 50-60 years who received an inactivated influenza vaccine.

There are a few counts of this clonotype. This rearrangement joins TRBV4-3 to TRBJ2-5; D may match TRBD1 or TRBD2 (7 bases each). V lost 0 bases and J lost 6, with 11 bases in between. The CDR3 consists of 14 residues. From germline, CDR1 is LGHNA and CDR2 YSLEER. The CDR3 protein is CASSQDRGGQTQYF. The DNA for the CDR3 is TGCGCCAGCAGCCAAGACAGGGGGGGTCAGACCCAGTACTTC.

DNA for the CDR3: TGTGCCAGCAGCTTTAGCGGGAGACCCTACGAGCAGTACTTC. It encodes CASSFSGRPYEQYF. V is TRBV7-2 and J is TRBJ2-7; 9 nucleotides align to TRBD2. The germline V gene has CDR1 SGHTA and CDR2 FQGNSA. The length of the CDR3 is 14 residues. V trimming: 3 bases; J trimming: 2 bases; junction bases outside the gene matches: 2. Full variable domain (missing parts from reference TRBV7-2 and TRBJ2-7): GAGVSQSPSNKVTEKGKDVELRCDPISGHTALYWYRQSLGQGLEFLIYFQGNSAPDKSGLPSDRFSAERTGGSVSTLTIQRTQQEDSAVYLCASSFSGRPYEQYFGPGTRLTVT.

The sample holds a few counts of this clonotype. The chain uses TRBV20-1 and TRBJ2-2; TRBD1 aligns across 8 bases. CDR1 is DFQATT and CDR2 is SNEGSKA in the germline V gene (reference sequence). Germline trimming cut 3 bases from V and 7 bases from J; bases unmatched to any gene: 7. The CDR3 is 14 amino acids. DNA of the CDR3: TGCAGTGCTAGTTGGACAGGGTCGAGCGGGGAGCTGTTTTTT. It yields the protein CSASWTGSSGELFF.

Concerning this clonotype: A much larger clone lies a single base off, so this may be a read error. The rearrangement links TRBV6-2 or TRBV6-3 to TRBJ1-1, with unresolved D. This CDR3 comprises 13 residues. CDR1 and CDR2 (germline): MNHEY, SVGEGT. The CDR3, as DNA: TGTGCCAGCATTTACTTCCCGGGGACTGAAGCTTTCTTT. It codes for CASIYFPGTEAFF.

This clonotype was seen at least ten times. The V and J genes are TRBV7-2 and TRBJ2-3, with 13 bases matching TRBD2. Unmatched junction bases numbered 5, after V lost 1 base and J lost 10 bases. This CDR3 comprises 15 residues. Germline V gene data show CDR1 as SGHTA and CDR2 as FQGNSA. The DNA for the CDR3 is TGTGCCAGCAGCTTAGAGGCCGGGACTAGCGGGGCGCAGTATTTT. Translated, it gives CASSLEAGTSGAQYF.

The rearrangement joins TRBV20-1 to TRBJ2-7, with D possibly being TRBD1 (5 bases). Germline V gives CDR1 DFQATT, CDR2 SNEGSKA (reference sequence). CDR3 size: 12 residues. Trimming took off 3 bases at V and 1 base at J, with 7 bases between the two ends. Here the CDR3 DNA reads TGCAGTGCTAGGAAGGGGTCCTACGAGCAGTACTTC. This gives the protein CSARKGSYEQYF.

This clonotype was recorded at least ten times. DNA for the CDR3: TGTGCCAGCAACCTGGGGCTGGAGCAGCCCCAGCATTTT. This encodes CASNLGLEQPQHF. The chain joins TRBV12-3 or TRBV12-4 to TRBJ1-5; D is possibly TRBD1 (5 bases). This CDR3 region has 13 residues. V was shortened by 7 bases and J by 7 bases, with 14 bases between the two germline ends.

Only a few counts were recorded for this clonotype. The chain has TRBV6-2 or TRBV6-3 and TRBJ2-2; D perhaps matches TRBD1 (6 bases). This CDR3 region has 16 residues. The V gene lost 4 bases and the J gene lost 0 bases, with 12 bases spanning the gap. Germline CDR1 MNHEY, CDR2 SVGEGT. The chain's CDR3 is CASSSSGTPNTGELFF. CDR3 nucleotide sequence: TGTGCCAGCAGTTCCTCCGGGACACCGAACACCGGGGAGCTGTTTTTT.

This rearrangement joins TRBV30 to TRBJ1-6; weak D call: TRBD1 (5 bases). The CDR3 runs 14 residues. Trimming pared 8 bases from V and 4 bases from J, leaving 15 bases between. Per germline, CDR1 GTSNPN and CDR2 SVGIG (reference sequence). CDR3 residues: CATGQGGYNSPLHF. The CDR3 DNA is TGTGCCACTGGGCAGGGAGGGTATAATTCACCCCTCCACTTT.

The sample holds many counts of this clonotype. The chain links TRBV7-2 to TRBJ2-3, with D perhaps TRBD1 or TRBD2 (5 bases each). This CDR3 contains 13 residues. V lost 4 bases, J lost 4 bases, and 9 bases lay in between. Germline CDR1 reads SGHTA; CDR2 reads FQGNSA. CDR3 region: CASSSQGADTQYF. The DNA for the CDR3 is TGTGCCAGCAGCTCCCAGGGAGCAGATACGCAGTATTTT.

Written as DNA, the CDR3 is TGCAGTGCTAGGGAGGGTGTCACAGATACGCAGTATTTT. This encodes CSAREGVTDTQYF. The chain employs TRBV20-1 and TRBJ2-3; D perhaps matches TRBD2 (6 bases). The V gene lost 3 bases and the J gene lost 2 bases, with 9 bases spanning the gap. Germline V gene sequence: CDR1 DFQATT, CDR2 SNEGSKA (reference sequence). The CDR3 contains 13 residues.